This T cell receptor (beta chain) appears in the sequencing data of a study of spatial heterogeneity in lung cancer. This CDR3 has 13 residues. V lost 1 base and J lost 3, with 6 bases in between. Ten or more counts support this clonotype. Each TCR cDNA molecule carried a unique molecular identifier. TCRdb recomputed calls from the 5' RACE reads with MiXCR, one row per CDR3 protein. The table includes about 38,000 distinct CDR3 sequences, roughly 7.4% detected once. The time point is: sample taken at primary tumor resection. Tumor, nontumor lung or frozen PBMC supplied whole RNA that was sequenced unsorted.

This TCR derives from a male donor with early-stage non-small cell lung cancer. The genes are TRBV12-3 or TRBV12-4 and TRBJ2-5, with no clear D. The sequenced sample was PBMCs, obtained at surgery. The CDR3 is CASSLGLEETQYF. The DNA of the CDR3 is TGTGCCAGCAGTTTAGGACTTGAAGAGACCCAGTACTTC.